The T cell receptor (beta chain) under discussion was sequenced for a study of T cells in Graves' hyperthyroidism and ophthalmopathy. About the research overall: Once the initial diagnosis was made, peripheral blood was obtained before any treatment.

From germline, CDR1 is SGHAT and CDR2 FQNNGV. Trimming cost V 5 bases and J 3 bases, with 17 bases left between them. The length of the CDR3 is 16 residues. Overall study findings and caveats: Most clonotypes expanded in the thyroid (above 0.001) were also present in blood.

This clonotype was observed many times. Its antigen is still unknown. Template material for amplifying TCR beta CDR3 regions consisted of RNA transcripts. When the TCR CDR3 underwent first-round RT-PCR, the HTBI primer set was used. TCRdb analysed the multiplex PCR reads with MiXCR anew, one entry per CDR3 protein. The sample consists of a few hundred thousand distinct CDR3 sequences, roughly an eighth of them appearing once. Uncontrolled infection, other autoimmune disease, pregnancy or lactation excluded patients. Extraction of PBMCs used roughly 9.6 ml of fresh peripheral blood. The chain employs TRBV11-2 and TRBJ2-1; no firm D call. What was sequenced was blood. The receptor was isolated from a woman in her thirties or forties with Graves' ophthalmopathy. CDR3 region: CASSPPPASYYNEQFF. The CDR3 DNA is TGTGCCAGCAGCCCACCCCCCGCCAGTTACTACAATGAGCAGTTCTTC. The entire variable domain, with the rest obtained from reference TRBV11-2 and TRBJ2-1, is as follows: EAGVAQSPRYKIIEKRQSVAFWCNPISGHATLYWYQQILGQGPKLLIQFQNNGVVDDSQLPKDRFSAERLKGVDSTLKIQPAKLEDSAVYLCASSPPPASYYNEQFFGPGTRLTVL.